These 5 T cell receptor beta chains came from one sample sequenced in a study of blood T cell repertoires in COVID-19. Here immunoSEQ multiplex PCR was the method, and the copy in TCRdb shows in-frame clones only, minus some. The sample contains around 340,000 clones, roughly 86% of which appear only once. Sequenced: PBMCs or T cells enriched from blood (not recorded which). The source of these receptors is a woman younger than 45 who had been exposed to COVID-19.

The CDR3 is CASSLQGASYGYTF. The CDR3 nucleotides are TGTGCCAGCAGCTTACAGGGGGCTAGCTATGGCTACACCTTC. The chain links TRBV7-9 to TRBJ1-2, with 8 bases that match TRBD1. The V gene end was trimmed by 2 bases and the J gene end by 4 bases; junction bases not matched to a gene: 3. Germline values: CDR1 SEHNR, CDR2 FQNEAQ (reference sequence). The CDR3 totals 14 residues.

This sequence joins TRBV6-1 and TRBJ2-7, with 7 bases that match TRBD1. Germline V CDR1 and CDR2: MNHNS, SASEGT. Unmatched junction bases numbered 9, after V lost 4 bases and J lost 6 bases. The CDR3 is 14 residues long. The chain's CDR3 is CASSATGNPSEQYF. CDR3 sequence (DNA): TGTGCCAGCAGTGCGACAGGGAACCCGTCCGAGCAGTACTTC.

This rearrangement joins TRBV6-6 to TRBJ1-2; 10 nucleotides align to TRBD1. CDR3 length: 14 amino acids. J was trimmed by 6 bases and V by 4 bases; bases with no gene match: 5. CDR1 and CDR2 from the germline V gene are MNHNY and SVGAGI (reference sequence). The CDR3 DNA is TGTGCCAGCAGTTCCGGACAGGGGGTCGATGGCTACACCTTC. Residues: CASSSGQGVDGYTF.

The chain combines TRBV20-1 with TRBJ2-3; a possible D gene is TRBD2 (5 bases). This CDR3 has 11 residues. The germline V gene encodes CDR1 DFQATT and CDR2 SNEGSKA (reference sequence). V lost 4 bases and J 3 bases, leaving 5 bases between the germline ends. CDR3 sequence (DNA): TGCAGTGCTACGGGGACAGATACGCAGTATTTT. Its protein is CSATGTDTQYF.

This chain links TRBV7-9 with TRBJ2-1; the D is unclear. The germline V gene has CDR1 SEHNR and CDR2 FQNEAQ (reference sequence). The ends were cut back, 7 bases at V and 0 bases at J, with 10 bases in the middle. The CDR3 sequence is 14 residues long. CDR3 in DNA: TGTGCCAGCACCGGTACAACCTCCTACAATGAGCAGTTCTTC. It encodes CASTGTTSYNEQFF.